This T cell receptor beta chain was identified during a study of shared clonotypes between healthy human individuals. Study-level background: Aged 18 to 49, the donors were a couple of women and three men. Three CD4 naive, three CD4 memory, two CD8 naive and one CD8 memory plate were used per donor.

At a deep level, the assay was run. Measured with immunoSEQ multiplex PCR; TCRdb has only the in-frame clones, and not every one. The table lists about 660,000 clones, around 67% of them singletons, with 1.5% to 2% in the top ten. Germline trimming cut 3 bases from V and 0 bases from J; bases unmatched to any gene: 8. The germline V gene encodes CDR1 SGDLS and CDR2 YYNGEE. The CDR3 has 17 amino acids. This chain links TRBV9 with TRBJ2-1; 8 bases line up with TRBD1. The receptor's source is a woman aged 25 to 39 in good health. Sequences were obtained from memory CD4+ T cells sorted from blood. Subset meaning: CD45RA-negative fraction. As DNA, the CDR3 is TGTGCCAGCAGCGCAACCACAGGGGGGAACTCCTACAATGAGCAGTTCTTC. Protein product: CASSATTGGNSYNEQFF.